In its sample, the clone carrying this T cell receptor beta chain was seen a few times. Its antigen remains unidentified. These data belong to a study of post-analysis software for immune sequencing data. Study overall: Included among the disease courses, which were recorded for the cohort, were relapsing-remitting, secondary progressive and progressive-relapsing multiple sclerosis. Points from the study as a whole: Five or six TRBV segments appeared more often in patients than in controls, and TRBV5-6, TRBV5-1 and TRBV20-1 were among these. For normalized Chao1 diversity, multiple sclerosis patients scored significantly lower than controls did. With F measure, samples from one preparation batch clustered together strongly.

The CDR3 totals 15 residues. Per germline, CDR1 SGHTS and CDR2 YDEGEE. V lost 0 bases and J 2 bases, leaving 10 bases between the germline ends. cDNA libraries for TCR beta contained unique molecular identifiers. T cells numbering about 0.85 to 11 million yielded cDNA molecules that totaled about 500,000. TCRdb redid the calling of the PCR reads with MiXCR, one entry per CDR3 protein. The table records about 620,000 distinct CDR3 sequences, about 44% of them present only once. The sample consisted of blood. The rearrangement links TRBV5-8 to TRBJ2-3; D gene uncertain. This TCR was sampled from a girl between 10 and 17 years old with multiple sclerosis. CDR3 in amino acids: CASSLGPLYTDTQYF. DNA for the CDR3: TGTGCCAGCAGCTTGGGACCACTATACACAGATACGCAGTATTTT.